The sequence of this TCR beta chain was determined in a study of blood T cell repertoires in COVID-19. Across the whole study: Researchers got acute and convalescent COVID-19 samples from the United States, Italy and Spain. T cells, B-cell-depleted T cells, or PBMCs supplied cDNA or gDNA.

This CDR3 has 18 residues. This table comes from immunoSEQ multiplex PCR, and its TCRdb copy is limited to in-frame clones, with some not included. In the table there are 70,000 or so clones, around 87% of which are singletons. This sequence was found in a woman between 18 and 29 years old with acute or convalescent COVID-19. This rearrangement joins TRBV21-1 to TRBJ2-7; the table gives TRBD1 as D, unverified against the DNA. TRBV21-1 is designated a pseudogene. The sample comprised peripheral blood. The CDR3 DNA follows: TGTGCCAGCAGCAAAGTCCGGTGGAAGGGACAGGGACCCTACGAGCAGTACTTC. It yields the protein CASSKVRWKGQGPYEQYF.